The entry below describes one TCR beta chain. The data are from a study of blood T cell repertoires in COVID-19. There are 16 residues in the CDR3. V was pared by 1 base and J by 1 base, with 6 bases of the junction left unmatched. Germline values: CDR1 SGHDT, CDR2 YYEEEE. Method: immunoSEQ multiplex PCR; TCRdb's copy keeps in-frame clones and lacks some. The table shows 150,000 to 200,000 clones, with about 88% occurring only once. The TCR originated in a human donor in a cohort sampled during active COVID-19. The J gene is TRBJ2-5, the V gene TRBV5-6, with 8 bases lining up with TRBD2. Sequencing was carried out using peripheral blood. The CDR3 loop reads CASSLLTSGTQETQYF. Here the CDR3 DNA reads TGTGCCAGCAGCTTGTTAACTAGCGGAACCCAAGAGACCCAGTACTTC.